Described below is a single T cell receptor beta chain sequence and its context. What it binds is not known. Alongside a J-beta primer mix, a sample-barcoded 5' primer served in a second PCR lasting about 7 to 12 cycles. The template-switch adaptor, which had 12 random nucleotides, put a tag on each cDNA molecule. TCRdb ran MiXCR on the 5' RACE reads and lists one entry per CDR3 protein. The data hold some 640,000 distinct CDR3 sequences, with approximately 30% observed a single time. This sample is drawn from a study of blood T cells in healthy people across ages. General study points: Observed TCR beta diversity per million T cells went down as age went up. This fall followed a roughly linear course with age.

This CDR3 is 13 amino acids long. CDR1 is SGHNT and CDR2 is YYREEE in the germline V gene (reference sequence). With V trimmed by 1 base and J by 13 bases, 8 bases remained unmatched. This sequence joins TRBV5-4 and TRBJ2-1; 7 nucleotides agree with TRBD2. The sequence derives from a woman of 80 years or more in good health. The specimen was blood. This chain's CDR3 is CASSLRGGETQFF. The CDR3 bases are TGTGCCAGCAGCTTGAGGGGAGGGGAGACCCAGTTCTTC.